The rows below give T cell receptor beta chains drawn from one sample of a study of cytomegalovirus exposure and HLA in healthy donors. Sequencing used immunoSEQ multiplex PCR; TCRdb keeps in-frame clones, though not all of them. The sample carries approximately 88,000 clones, 80% to 85% recorded once. What was sequenced was PBMCs. The source is a young woman in good health and CMV-seropositive. Each CDR3 is given with its conserved first and last residue. Fields, in order: D gene, J gene, V gene, clone size, CDR3 DNA, CDR3 protein. D genes are given only for firm matches. The size of a clone is reported for some rows only, either as once, few or many, or as a class for expanded clones.

NA	TRBJ2-7	TRBV5-1	NA	TGCGCCAGCAGCTTGGTTCAGGGCTACGAGCAGTACTTC	CASSLVQGYEQYF
TRBD1	TRBJ1-5	TRBV6-5	once	TGTGCCAGCAGTAACTCAGGGGGATATAGCAATCAGCCCCAGCATTTT	CASSNSGGYSNQPQHF
TRBD1	TRBJ1-5	TRBV6-1	NA	TGTGCCAGCAGTGGCTGGGACAGGGGAGGGTTAAGCAATCAGCCCCAGCATTTT	CASSGWDRGGLSNQPQHF
NA	TRBJ1-2	TRBV7-6	NA	TGTGCCAGCAGCTTAGTACCTCCGGGACAACGCGGGTCCCGAGAAGGCTACACCTTC	CASSLVPPGQRGSREGYTF
NA	TRBJ1-3	TRBV19	NA	TGTGCCAGTGTGACAGATGGAAACACCATATATTTT	CASVTDGNTIYF
NA	TRBJ2-7	TRBV4-2	NA	TGTGCCAGCAGCCAAGATTGGGGGCAGGGGCAGTACTTC	CASSQDWGQGQYF
NA	TRBJ2-5	TRBV7-3	NA	TGTGCCAGCAGCCCCGCGCGGTCAGAGACCCAGTACTTC	CASSPARSETQYF
TRBD2	TRBJ2-3	TRBV6-4	NA	TGTGCCAGCAGTCCGGGACTAGAATCAGATACGCAGTATTTT	CASSPGLESDTQYF
TRBD1	TRBJ2-7	TRBV15	NA	TGTGCCACCAGCAGAGATATGGGACAGGGAAACGAGCAGTACTTC	CATSRDMGQGNEQYF
TRBD1	TRBJ1-5	TRBV15	few	TGTGCCACCAGCCAGACAGGGTATCAGCCCCAGCATTTT	CATSQTGYQPQHF
TRBD2	TRBJ2-7	TRBV7-2	NA	TGTGCCAGCAGCCTTCGTATTAGCGGGGGGGCCTACGAGCAGTACTTC	CASSLRISGGAYEQYF
NA	TRBJ1-2	TRBV11-2	NA	TGTGCCAGCAGCTTAGCAGATTATGGCTACACCTTC	CASSLADYGYTF
NA	TRBJ2-7	TRBV1	NA	TGCACCAGCAGCCAAGATCCCCCAAGCAGCAGACTAAGCTCCTACGAGCAGTACTTC	CTSSQDPPSSRLSSYEQYF
TRBD1	TRBJ2-4	TRBV30	NA	TGTGCCTGGAGTCAATGGGACAGTTCAAACATTCAGTACTTC	CAWSQWDSSNIQYF
TRBD2	TRBJ2-1	TRBV27	NA	TGTGCCAGCAGTGCCCCGGGACTAGCGTACAATGAGCAGTTCTTC	CASSAPGLAYNEQFF
TRBD2	TRBJ2-1	TRBV11-3	NA	TGTGCCAGCAGCGCTGGGACTACACACAATGAGCAGTTCTTC	CASSAGTTHNEQFF
NA	TRBJ1-4	TRBV2	once	TGTGCCAGCAGTGAAGCATCCAGGTCTAATGAAAAACTGTTTTTT	CASSEASRSNEKLFF
NA	TRBJ1-6	TRBV6-5	many	TGTGCCAGCAGTTACCAAAGACAGAATTCACCCCTCCACTTT	CASSYQRQNSPLHF
TRBD1	TRBJ2-7	TRBV28	NA	TGTGCCTGCAGGACAGGGCCCTACGAGCAGTACTTC	CACRTGPYEQYF
NA	TRBJ2-7	TRBV4-1	once	TGCGCCAGCAGCCAAGTAATCGGGGTCGAAACAGAACTTTACGAGCAGTACTTC	CASSQVIGVETELYEQYF
TRBD1	TRBJ1-4	TRBV10-3	NA	TGTGCCATCAGCGCACAGGGGGCGGAGGAAAAACTGTTTTTT	CAISAQGAEEKLFF
NA	TRBJ2-7	TRBV6-5	NA	TGTGCCAGCAGTTACACAAGCGCCACAGGGATCGAGCAGTACTTC	CASSYTSATGIEQYF
NA	TRBJ1-1	TRBV4-1	NA	TGCGCCAGCAGCCAAGAAAGGTCAGGGGTGAACACTGAAGCTTTCTTT	CASSQERSGVNTEAFF
NA	TRBJ1-1	TRBV2	NA	TGTGCCAGCACGATGGACAGGAACACTGAAGCTTTCTTT	CASTMDRNTEAFF
NA	TRBJ2-1	TRBV21-1	NA	TGTGCCAGCAGCAAGCGACAGGGGGTCGACGATGAGCAGTTCTTC	CASSKRQGVDDEQFF
NA	TRBJ2-3	TRBV27	NA	TGTGCCAGCAGTTCCCTAGTGAGCACAGATACGCAGTATTTT	CASSSLVSTDTQYF
NA	TRBJ2-4	TRBV7-2	few	TGTGCCAGCAGCAGAGAGGGGGTAGCCAAAAACATTCAGTACTTC	CASSREGVAKNIQYF
NA	TRBJ2-5	TRBV28	NA	TGTGCCAGCAGTTTAAGCAGGGAGACCCAGTACTTC	CASSLSRETQYF
TRBD1	TRBJ2-7	TRBV7-9	NA	TGTGCCAGCAGCTTAGGGACAGGGCACTCCTACGAGCAGTACTTC	CASSLGTGHSYEQYF
TRBD2	TRBJ2-1	TRBV27	once	TGTGCCAGCAGTTTAGCGGGGGGTATCTACAATGAGCAGTTCTTC	CASSLAGGIYNEQFF
NA	TRBJ1-6	TRBV28	NA	TGTGCCAGCAGTTTAGGGCAGGGTCTCCACTTT	CASSLGQGLHF
NA	TRBJ1-1	TRBV28	NA	TGTGCCAGCATTGGCCGATCTCCCGCTGAAGCTTTCTTT	CASIGRSPAEAFF
TRBD1	TRBJ1-5	TRBV6-5	NA	TGTGCCAGCAGTTACTCCCAAACAGGGGGTAATCAGCCCCAGCATTTT	CASSYSQTGGNQPQHF
TRBD2	TRBJ2-3	TRBV7-3	NA	TGTGCCAGCAGCTTGGGCGGGGGAGGCCCCACAGATACGCAGTATTTT	CASSLGGGGPTDTQYF
TRBD1	TRBJ2-3	TRBV4-2	NA	TGTGCCAGCAGCCATCTGACAGGGGGGTTGGAAGATACGCAGTATTTT	CASSHLTGGLEDTQYF
NA	TRBJ1-2	TRBV4-2	medium-sized	TGTGCCAGGGGGGGGGCAGGGGCCGCCCTGGGAGGCTACACCTTC	CARGGAGAALGGYTF
TRBD2	TRBJ2-1	TRBV7-2	NA	TGTGCCAGCAGCTTAGACTCTAGCGGGGGCCCCTACAATGAGCAGTTCTTC	CASSLDSSGGPYNEQFF
NA	TRBJ2-5	TRBV7-7	NA	TGTGCGTCTCGGGAACTAGTCGATGTCGAGACCCAGTACTTC	CASRELVDVETQYF
NA	TRBJ1-2	TRBV19	NA	TGTGCCAGTAGTATAGGAGGGGGCTATGGCTACACCTTC	CASSIGGGYGYTF
NA	TRBJ2-1	TRBV12-5	NA	TGTGCTAGTGGTTTGATCGAGGGTGAGCAGTTCTTC	CASGLIEGEQFF
NA	TRBJ2-6	TRBV5-1	NA	TGCGCCAGCAGCCCCCCAGTAGCGTCTGGGGCCAACGTCCTGACTTTC	CASSPPVASGANVLTF
NA	TRBJ1-5	TRBV28	NA	TGTGCCAGCAGTTTATGGGGAGACGGCAATCAGCCCCAGCATTTT	CASSLWGDGNQPQHF